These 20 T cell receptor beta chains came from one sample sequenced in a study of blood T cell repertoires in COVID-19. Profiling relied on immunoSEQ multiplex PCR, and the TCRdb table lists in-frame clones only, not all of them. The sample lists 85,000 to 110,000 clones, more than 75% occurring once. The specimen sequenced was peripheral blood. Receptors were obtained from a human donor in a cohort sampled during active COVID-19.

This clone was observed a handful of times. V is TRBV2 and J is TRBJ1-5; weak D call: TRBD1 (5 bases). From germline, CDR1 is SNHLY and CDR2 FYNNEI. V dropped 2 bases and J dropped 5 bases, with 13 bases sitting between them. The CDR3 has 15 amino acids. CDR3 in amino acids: CASSESGWVDQPQHF. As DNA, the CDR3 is TGTGCCAGCAGTGAATCAGGGTGGGTCGATCAGCCCCAGCATTTT.

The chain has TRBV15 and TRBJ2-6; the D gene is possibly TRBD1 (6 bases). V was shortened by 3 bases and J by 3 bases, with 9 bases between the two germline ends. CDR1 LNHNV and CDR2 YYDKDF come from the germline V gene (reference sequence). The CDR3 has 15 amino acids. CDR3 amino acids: CATSRTGFGANVLTF. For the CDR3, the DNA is TGTGCCACCAGCAGGACAGGATTTGGGGCCAACGTCCTGACTTTC.

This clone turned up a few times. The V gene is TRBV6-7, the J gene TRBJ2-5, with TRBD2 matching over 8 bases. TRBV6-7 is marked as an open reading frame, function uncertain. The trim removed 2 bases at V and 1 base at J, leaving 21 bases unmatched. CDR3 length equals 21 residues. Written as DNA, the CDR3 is TGTGCCAGCAGTTACCATTCTATTCCCGGGAGGGCCAGAGGGGGCCAAGAGACCCAGTACTTC. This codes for CASSYHSIPGRARGGQETQYF.

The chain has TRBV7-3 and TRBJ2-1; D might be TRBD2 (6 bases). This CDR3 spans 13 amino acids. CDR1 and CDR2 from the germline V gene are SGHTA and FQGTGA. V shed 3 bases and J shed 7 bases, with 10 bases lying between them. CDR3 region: CASSLPGGNEQFF. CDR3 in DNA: TGTGCCAGCAGCTTGCCCGGGGGAAATGAGCAGTTCTTC.

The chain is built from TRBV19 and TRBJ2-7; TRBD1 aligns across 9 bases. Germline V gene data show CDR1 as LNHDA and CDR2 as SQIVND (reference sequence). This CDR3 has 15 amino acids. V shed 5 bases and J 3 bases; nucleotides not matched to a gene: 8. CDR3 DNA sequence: TGTGCCAGTAGTCCCCCCGGGACAGGGTTCTACGAGCAGTACTTC. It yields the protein CASSPPGTGFYEQYF.

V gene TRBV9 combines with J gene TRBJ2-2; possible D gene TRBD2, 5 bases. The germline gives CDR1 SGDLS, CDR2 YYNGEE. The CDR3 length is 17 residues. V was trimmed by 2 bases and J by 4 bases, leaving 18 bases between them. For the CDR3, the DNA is TGTGCCAGCAGCGTTGGGATAGGTGGGAGCGGCACCGGGGAGCTGTTTTTT. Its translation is CASSVGIGGSGTGELFF.

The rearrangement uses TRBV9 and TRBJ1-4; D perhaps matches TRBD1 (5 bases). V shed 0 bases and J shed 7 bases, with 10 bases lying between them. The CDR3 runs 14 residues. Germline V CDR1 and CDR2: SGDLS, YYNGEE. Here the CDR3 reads CASSVAPGGEKLFF. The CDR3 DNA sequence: TGTGCCAGCAGCGTAGCCCCCGGGGGTGAAAAACTGTTTTTT.

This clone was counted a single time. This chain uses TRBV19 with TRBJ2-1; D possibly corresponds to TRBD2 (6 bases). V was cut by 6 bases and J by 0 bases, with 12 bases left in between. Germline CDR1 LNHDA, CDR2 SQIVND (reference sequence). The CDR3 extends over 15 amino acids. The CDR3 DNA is TGTGCCAGTAGAGCTGGGGGGAGCTCCTACAATGAGCAGTTCTTC. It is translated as CASRAGGSSYNEQFF. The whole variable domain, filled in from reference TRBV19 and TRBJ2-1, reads DGGITQSPKYLFRKEGQNVTLSCEQNLNHDAMYWYRQDPGQGLRLIYYSQIVNDFQKGDIAEGYSVSREKKESFPLTVTSAQKNPTAFYLCASRAGGSSYNEQFFGPGTRLTVL.

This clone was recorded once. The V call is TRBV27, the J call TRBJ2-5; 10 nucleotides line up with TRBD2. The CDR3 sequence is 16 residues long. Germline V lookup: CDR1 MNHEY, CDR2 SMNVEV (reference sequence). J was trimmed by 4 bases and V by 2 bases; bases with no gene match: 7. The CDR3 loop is CASSLLAGAPGETQYF. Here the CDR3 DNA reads TGTGCCAGCAGTTTACTAGCGGGAGCCCCCGGAGAGACCCAGTACTTC.

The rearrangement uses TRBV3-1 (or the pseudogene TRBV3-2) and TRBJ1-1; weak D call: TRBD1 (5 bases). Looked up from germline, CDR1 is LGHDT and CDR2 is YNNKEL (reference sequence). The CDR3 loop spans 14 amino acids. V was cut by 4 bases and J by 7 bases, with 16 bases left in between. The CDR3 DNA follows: TGTGCCAGCAGCCCCCCATGGGGCGGGAATGAAGCTTTCTTT. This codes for CASSPPWGGNEAFF.

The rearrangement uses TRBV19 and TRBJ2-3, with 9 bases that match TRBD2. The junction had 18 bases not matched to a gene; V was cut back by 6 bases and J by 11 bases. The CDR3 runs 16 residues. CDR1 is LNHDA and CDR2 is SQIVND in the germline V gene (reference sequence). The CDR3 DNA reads TGTGCCAGTAGCTCCTTTGGGGCGGGGGGGATCAGTCAGCAGTATTTT. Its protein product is CASSSFGAGGISQQYF.

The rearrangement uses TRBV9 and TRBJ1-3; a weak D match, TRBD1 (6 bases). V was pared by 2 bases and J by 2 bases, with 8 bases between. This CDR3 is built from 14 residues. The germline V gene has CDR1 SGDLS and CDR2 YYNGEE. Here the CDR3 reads CASSVEGAGNTIYF. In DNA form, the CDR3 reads TGTGCCAGCAGCGTCGAGGGGGCTGGAAACACCATATATTTT.

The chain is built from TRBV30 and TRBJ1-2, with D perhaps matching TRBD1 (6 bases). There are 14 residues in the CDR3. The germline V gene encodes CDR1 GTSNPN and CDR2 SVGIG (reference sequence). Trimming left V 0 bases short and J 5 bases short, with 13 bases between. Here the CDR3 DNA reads TGTGCCTGGAGTGTCCTATCACAGGGATATGGCTACACCTTC. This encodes CAWSVLSQGYGYTF.

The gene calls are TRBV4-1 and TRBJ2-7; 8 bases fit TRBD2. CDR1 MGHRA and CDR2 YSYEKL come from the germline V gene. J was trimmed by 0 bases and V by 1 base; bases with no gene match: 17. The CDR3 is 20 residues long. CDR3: CASSQGAPASGSLSSYEQYF. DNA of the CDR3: TGCGCCAGCAGCCAAGGGGCCCCGGCTAGCGGGTCATTAAGCTCCTACGAGCAGTACTTC.

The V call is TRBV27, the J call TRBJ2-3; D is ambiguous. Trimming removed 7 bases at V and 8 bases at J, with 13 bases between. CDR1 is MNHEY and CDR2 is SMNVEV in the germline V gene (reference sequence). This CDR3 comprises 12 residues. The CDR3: CASTTNGGTQYF. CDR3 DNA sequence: TGTGCCAGCACAACTAACGGCGGTACGCAGTATTTT.

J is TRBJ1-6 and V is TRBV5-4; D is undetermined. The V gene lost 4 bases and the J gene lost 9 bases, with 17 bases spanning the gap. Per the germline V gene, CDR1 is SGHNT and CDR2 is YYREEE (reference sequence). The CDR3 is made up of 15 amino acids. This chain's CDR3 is CASSLESFGSSPLHF. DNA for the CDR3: TGTGCCAGCAGCCTTGAATCATTTGGCAGTTCACCCCTCCACTTT.

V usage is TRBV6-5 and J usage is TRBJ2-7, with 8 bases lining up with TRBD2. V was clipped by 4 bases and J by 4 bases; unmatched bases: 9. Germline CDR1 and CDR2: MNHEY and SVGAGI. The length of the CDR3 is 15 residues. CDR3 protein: CASSSSGLGAYEQYF. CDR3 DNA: TGTGCCAGCAGTTCGTCGGGACTAGGAGCTTACGAGCAGTACTTC.

DNA for the CDR3: TGTGCCACCAGCGTAGACCGGGACAGGGCCTATGGCTACACCTTC. It codes for CATSVDRDRAYGYTF. The rearrangement uses TRBV15 and TRBJ1-2; TRBD1 matches 9 bases. Germline lookup yields CDR1 LNHNV and CDR2 YYDKDF (reference sequence). The CDR3 runs to 15 residues. The V segment lost 5 bases and the J segment 4 bases; nucleotides outside the gene matches: 8.

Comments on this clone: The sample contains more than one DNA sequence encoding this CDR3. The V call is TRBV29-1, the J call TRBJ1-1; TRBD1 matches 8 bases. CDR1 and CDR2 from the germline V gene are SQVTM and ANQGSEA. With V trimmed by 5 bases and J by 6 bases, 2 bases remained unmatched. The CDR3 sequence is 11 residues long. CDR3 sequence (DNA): TGCAGCGTTTCAGGGGGCTCTGAAGCTTTCTTT. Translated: CSVSGGSEAFF.

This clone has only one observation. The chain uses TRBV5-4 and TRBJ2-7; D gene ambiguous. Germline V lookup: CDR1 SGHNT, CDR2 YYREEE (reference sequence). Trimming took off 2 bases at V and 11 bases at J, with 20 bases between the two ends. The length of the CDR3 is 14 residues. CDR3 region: CASSFLPGNPPEYF. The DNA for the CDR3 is TGTGCCAGCAGCTTCCTCCCAGGAAATCCCCCGGAGTACTTC.